Below are 7 T cell receptor beta chains sequenced from a single sample in a study of technical replicates of blood from a handful of donors. Clones were sequenced by immunoSEQ multiplex PCR, and TCRdb holds only the in-frame ones, with some missing. The sample carries some 82,000 clones, around 94% recorded once. Sequenced input: T cells isolated from PBMCs. These receptors came from a human donor in good health.

The chain is built from TRBV7-8 and TRBJ1-2; D possibly corresponds to TRBD1 (6 bases). The CDR3 totals 14 residues. The V gene's germline CDR1 is SGHVS and CDR2 FQNEAQ. Trimming left V 3 bases short and J 6 bases short, with 14 bases between. For the CDR3, the DNA is TGTGCCAGCAGCTTGTTGCAGGGGAGGGATGGCTACACCTTC. Translating gives CASSLLQGRDGYTF.

This sequence joins TRBV5-1 and TRBJ2-3, with D perhaps TRBD1 (6 bases). The CDR3 contains 16 residues. V was shortened by 1 base and J by 2 bases, with 14 bases between the two germline ends. Germline lookup yields CDR1 SGHRS and CDR2 YFSETQ. DNA for the CDR3: TGCGCCAGCAGCTTGTACCCAGGGGAGTCCACAGATACGCAGTATTTT. It codes for CASSLYPGESTDTQYF.

The chain employs TRBV19 and TRBJ2-7; 8 positions match TRBD1. This CDR3 region has 14 residues. CDR1 is LNHDA, CDR2 SQIVND, per germline (reference sequence). Trimming removed 8 bases from V and 6 bases from J; junction bases left unmatched: 12. This CDR3 is CASSTRGQLPEQYF. The CDR3 DNA is TGTGCCAGTTCCACCAGGGGGCAGCTTCCCGAGCAGTACTTC.

V and J are TRBV21-1 and TRBJ2-1; the D call in the table, TRBD2, was not verified against the DNA. TRBV21-1 is a listed pseudogene. The CDR3 covers 15 residues. The CDR3 DNA is TGTGCCAGCAGCAAAGTCCCTACGGGGATCAATGAGCAGTTCTTC. Its translation: CASSKVPTGINEQFF.

The V call is TRBV9, the J call TRBJ2-1, with 7 bases identical to TRBD1. Germline lookup yields CDR1 SGDLS and CDR2 YYNGEE. This CDR3 has 16 amino acids. V was clipped by 4 bases and J by 0 bases; unmatched bases: 7. This CDR3 is CASSPSSGGSYNEQFF. The CDR3 region has the DNA TGTGCCAGCAGCCCCTCTTCAGGGGGCTCCTACAATGAGCAGTTCTTC. The full variable domain, its missing parts supplied by reference TRBV9 and TRBJ2-1, is DSGVTQTPKHLITATGQRVTLRCSPRSGDLSVYWYQQSLDQGLQFLIQYYNGEERAKGNILERFSAQQFPDLHSELNLSSLELGDSALYFCASSPSSGGSYNEQFFGPGTRLTVL.

The V call is TRBV9, the J call TRBJ2-1; D ambiguous. This CDR3 is 13 amino acids long. Trimming removed 4 bases from V and 6 bases from J, with 11 bases in between. Germline values: CDR1 SGDLS, CDR2 YYNGEE. The CDR3 sequence: CASSSRYTNEQFF. CDR3 in DNA: TGTGCCAGCAGCTCCCGATACACCAATGAGCAGTTCTTC.

This chain uses TRBV7-2 with TRBJ2-1; TRBD2 agrees at 8 bases. The length of the CDR3 is 16 residues. The ends lost 1 base at V and 10 bases at J; junction bases unmatched: 12. Per germline, CDR1 SGHTA and CDR2 FQGNSA. The CDR3 DNA is TGTGCCAGCAGCTTAGTTGAGACTAGCGCCCTCGTAGAGCAGTTCTTC. It specifies CASSLVETSALVEQFF. The whole variable domain, remainder taken from reference TRBV7-2 and TRBJ2-1, is GAGVSQSPSNKVTEKGKDVELRCDPISGHTALYWYRQSLGQGLEFLIYFQGNSAPDKSGLPSDRFSAERTGGSVSTLTIQRTQQEDSAVYLCASSLVETSALVEQFFGPGTRLTVL.